This T cell receptor beta chain is from a study of blood T cell repertoires in COVID-19 (dated by TCRdb to the early 2020s). Looking at the study overall: The collaborator samples originated in the United States, Italy and Spain and spanned the acute and convalescent phases of COVID-19. The prospective study material was composed of cDNA or gDNA derived from T cells, B-cell-depleted T cells, or PBMCs. Deeply sampled blood TCRbeta repertoires from subjects exposed to, actively infected with, or recovered from COVID-19 were included in the dataset. The repertoires were made available in a free public database intended to serve as a resource for research on the immune response to SARS-CoV-2. The samples were drawn from two sources: the first 160 participants of the ongoing ImmuneRACE study, and fewer than 1,500 subjects contributed by 6 global collaborators. The sample metadata nearly always contained a de-identified subject ID, COVID-19 status, age in years and sex. Where HLA class I and class II types were available, the types were taken from metadata supplied by the sample provider, not from assay-based typing. General findings and caveats noted by the study authors: How much clinical and demographic metadata was included differed by source and by participant, and the metadata was provided uncurated.

In Seattle, one collaborating source enrolled patients while the infection was active and tracked those patients longitudinally over the course of disease. Collaborating institutions collected whole blood in K2EDTA tubes following their own protocols. Collaborator samples were shipped for TCRbeta analysis as frozen whole blood, isolated PBMCs, or DNA extracted from either sample type. V drops 1 base and J drops 9 bases, leaving 13 bases in between. CDR1 SGHAT and CDR2 FQNNGV are derived from the germline V gene. Reading from cysteine to phenylalanine, the CDR3 counts 14 amino acids. Only CDR3 DNA remains: 42 bases, in frame from the first base. The immunoSEQ Assay, a bias-controlled multiplex PCR, was used to amplify TCRbeta CDR3 regions from genomic DNA. The paper's data handling went like this. The number of nucleated cells in each sample was estimated by amplification of reference gene primers within the assay. Sequence reads were collapsed and filtered to measure the absolute abundance of every unique TCRbeta CDR3 rearrangement. For each sample, productive Simpson clonality was calculated as the square root of Simpson's diversity index across productive rearrangements. TCRdb obtained this table from immuneACCESS and retained in-frame rearrangements with V and J assigned. These tables miss some clones; where compared with another copy, unresolved V genes account for less than half of the shortfall, and the remainder is unexplained. D and trimming were read from the DNA, whereas the V and J calls and clone size are those reported in that table. The sample data list around 460,000 clones, and roughly 89% of these were observed just once. The top ten clones comprise 0.7% to 0.85% of the sample.

This clone was seen more than once but under ten times. The antigen it recognizes is unknown. No quality values exist for individual bases; no much larger clone is one base distant. The sample was peripheral blood. The sequence came from a young man with COVID-19, enrolled during active disease. The chain was built from TRBV11-2 and TRBJ2-1; TRBD2 is perhaps the D gene, given 7 matching bases. The DNA sequence is TGTGCCAGCAGCTTAGGTCGGGGGGCTGGTGAGCAGTTCTTC. It encodes CASSLGRGAGEQFF.